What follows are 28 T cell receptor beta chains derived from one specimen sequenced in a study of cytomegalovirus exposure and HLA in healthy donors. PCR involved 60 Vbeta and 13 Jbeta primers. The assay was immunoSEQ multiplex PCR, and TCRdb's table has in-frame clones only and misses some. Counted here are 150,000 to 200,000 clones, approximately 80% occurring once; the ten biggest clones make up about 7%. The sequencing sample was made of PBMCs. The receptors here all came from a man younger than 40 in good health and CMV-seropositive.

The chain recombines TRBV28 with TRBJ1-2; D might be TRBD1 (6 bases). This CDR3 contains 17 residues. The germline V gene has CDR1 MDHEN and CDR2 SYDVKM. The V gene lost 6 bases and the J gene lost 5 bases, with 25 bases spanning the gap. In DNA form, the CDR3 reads TGTGCCAGCAGCGAGGTGACAGGCCTCTCCCCTCCATATGGCTACACCTTC. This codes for CASSEVTGLSPPYGYTF.

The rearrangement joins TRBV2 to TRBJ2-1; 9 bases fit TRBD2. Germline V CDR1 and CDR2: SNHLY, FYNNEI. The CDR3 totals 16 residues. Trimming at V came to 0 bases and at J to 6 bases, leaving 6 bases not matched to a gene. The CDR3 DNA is TGTGCCAGCAGTGAAGCCGAACTAGCGGGTTCCAATGAGCAGTTCTTC. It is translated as CASSEAELAGSNEQFF.

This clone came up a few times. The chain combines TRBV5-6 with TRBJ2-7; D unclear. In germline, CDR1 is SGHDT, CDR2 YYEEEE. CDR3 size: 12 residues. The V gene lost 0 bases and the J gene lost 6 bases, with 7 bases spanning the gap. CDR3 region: CASSLGVAEQYF. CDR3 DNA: TGTGCCAGCAGCTTGGGAGTCGCCGAGCAGTACTTC.

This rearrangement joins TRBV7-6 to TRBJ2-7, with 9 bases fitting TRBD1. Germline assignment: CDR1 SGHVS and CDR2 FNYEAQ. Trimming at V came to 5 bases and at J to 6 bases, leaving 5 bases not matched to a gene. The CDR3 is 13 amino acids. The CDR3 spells CASSRGQGGEQYF. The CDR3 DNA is TGTGCCAGCAGCAGGGGACAGGGCGGCGAGCAGTACTTC.

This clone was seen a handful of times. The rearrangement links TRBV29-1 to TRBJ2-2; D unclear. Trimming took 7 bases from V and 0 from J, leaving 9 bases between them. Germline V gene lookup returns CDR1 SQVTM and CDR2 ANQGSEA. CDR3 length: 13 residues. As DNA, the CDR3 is TGCAGCGCCGAGACAACGAACACCGGGGAGCTGTTTTTT. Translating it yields CSAETTNTGELFF.

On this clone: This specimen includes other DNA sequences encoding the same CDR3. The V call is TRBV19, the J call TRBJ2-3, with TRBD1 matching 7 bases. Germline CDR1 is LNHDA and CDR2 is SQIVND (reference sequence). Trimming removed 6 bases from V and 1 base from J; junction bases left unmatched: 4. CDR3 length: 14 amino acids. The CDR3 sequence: CASSRTGGTDTQYF. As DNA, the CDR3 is TGTGCCAGTAGCAGGACAGGTGGCACAGATACGCAGTATTTT.

The CDR3 DNA reads TGTGCTAGTGGTTTGGTACAGGGCCTAGCGGGGGAGATGGAGACCCAGTACTTC. Its protein product is CASGLVQGLAGEMETQYF. The V and J genes are TRBV12-5 and TRBJ2-5, with TRBD2 matching over 10 bases. V gave up 0 bases and J gave up 5 bases; unmatched junction bases: 12. Per germline, CDR1 LGHNT and CDR2 FRNRAP. The CDR3 spans 18 residues.

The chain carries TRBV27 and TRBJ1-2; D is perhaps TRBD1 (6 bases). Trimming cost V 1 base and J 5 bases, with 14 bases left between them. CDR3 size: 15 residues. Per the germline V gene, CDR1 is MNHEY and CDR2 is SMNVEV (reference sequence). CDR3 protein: CASSLLGGAGYGYTF. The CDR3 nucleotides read TGTGCCAGCAGTTTATTAGGGGGGGCAGGGTATGGCTACACCTTC.

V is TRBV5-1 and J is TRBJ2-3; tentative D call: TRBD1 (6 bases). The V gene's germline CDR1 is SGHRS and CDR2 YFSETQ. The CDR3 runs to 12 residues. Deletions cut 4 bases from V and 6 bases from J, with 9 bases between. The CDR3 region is CASSPRGDTQYF. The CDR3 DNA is TGCGCCAGCAGCCCGAGGGGGGATACGCAGTATTTT.

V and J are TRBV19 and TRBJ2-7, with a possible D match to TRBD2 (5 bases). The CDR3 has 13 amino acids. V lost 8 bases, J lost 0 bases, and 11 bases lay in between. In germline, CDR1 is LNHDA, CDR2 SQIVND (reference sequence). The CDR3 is CASGERLSYEQYF. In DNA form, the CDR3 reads TGTGCCAGTGGAGAGCGGCTCTCCTACGAGCAGTACTTC. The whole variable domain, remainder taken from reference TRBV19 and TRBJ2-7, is DGGITQSPKYLFRKEGQNVTLSCEQNLNHDAMYWYRQDPGQGLRLIYYSQIVNDFQKGDIAEGYSVSREKKESFPLTVTSAQKNPTAFYLCASGERLSYEQYFGPGTRLTVT.

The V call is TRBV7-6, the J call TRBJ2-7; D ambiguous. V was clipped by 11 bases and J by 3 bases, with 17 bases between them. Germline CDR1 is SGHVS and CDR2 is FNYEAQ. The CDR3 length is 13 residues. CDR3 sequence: CACTGSGFYEQYF. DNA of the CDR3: TGTGCCTGCACCGGGTCGGGTTTCTACGAGCAGTACTTC. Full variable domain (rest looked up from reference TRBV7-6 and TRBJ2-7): GAGVSQSPRYKVTKRGQDVALRCDPISGHVSLYWYRQALGQGPEFLTYFNYEAQQDKSGLPNDRFSAERPEGSISTLTIQRTEQRDSAMYRCACTGSGFYEQYFGPGTRLTVT.

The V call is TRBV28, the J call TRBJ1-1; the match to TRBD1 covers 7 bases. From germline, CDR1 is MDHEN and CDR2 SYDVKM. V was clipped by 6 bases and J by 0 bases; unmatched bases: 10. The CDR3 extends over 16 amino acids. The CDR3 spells CASSPGQAGMNTEAFF. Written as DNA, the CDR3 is TGTGCCAGCAGCCCCGGACAGGCTGGGATGAACACTGAAGCTTTCTTT.

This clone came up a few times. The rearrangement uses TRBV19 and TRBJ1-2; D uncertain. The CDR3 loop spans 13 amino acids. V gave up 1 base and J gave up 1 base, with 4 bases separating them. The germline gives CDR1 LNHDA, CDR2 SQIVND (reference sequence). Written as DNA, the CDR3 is TGTGCCAGTAGTATAGTCCGTAACTATGGCTACACCTTC. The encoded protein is CASSIVRNYGYTF.

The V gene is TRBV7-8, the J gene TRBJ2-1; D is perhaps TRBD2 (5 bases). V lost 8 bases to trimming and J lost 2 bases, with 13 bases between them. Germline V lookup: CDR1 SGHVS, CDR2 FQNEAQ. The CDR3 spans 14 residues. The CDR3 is CASSRGRTYNEQFF. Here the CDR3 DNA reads TGTGCCAGCTCGCGCGGGCGAACCTACAATGAGCAGTTCTTC.

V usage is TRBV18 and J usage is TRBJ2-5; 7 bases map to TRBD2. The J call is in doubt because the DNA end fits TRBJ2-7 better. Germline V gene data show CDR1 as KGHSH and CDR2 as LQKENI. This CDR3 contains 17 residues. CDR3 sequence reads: CASSPSSRGLFSYEQYF. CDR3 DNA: TGTGCCAGCTCACCCTCGAGTCGGGGACTATTCTCCTACGAGCAGTACTTC.

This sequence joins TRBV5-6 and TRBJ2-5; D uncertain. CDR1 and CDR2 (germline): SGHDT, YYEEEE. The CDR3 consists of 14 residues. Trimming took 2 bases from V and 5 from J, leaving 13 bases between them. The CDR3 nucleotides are TGTGCCAGCAGCTTTGTTGCGGCGCGTGAGACCCAGTACTTC. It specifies CASSFVAARETQYF.

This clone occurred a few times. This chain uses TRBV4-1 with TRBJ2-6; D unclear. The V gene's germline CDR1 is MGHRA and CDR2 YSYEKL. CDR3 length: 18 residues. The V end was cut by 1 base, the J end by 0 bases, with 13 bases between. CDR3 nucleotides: TGCGCCAGCAGCCAAGGAGCAGGTATATACTCTGGGGCCAACGTCCTGACTTTC. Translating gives CASSQGAGIYSGANVLTF.

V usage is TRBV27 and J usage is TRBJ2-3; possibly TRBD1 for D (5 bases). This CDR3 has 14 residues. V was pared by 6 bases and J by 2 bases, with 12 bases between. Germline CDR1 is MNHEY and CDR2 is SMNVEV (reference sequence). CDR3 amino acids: CASSSHRYTDTQYF. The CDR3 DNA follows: TGTGCCAGCAGCTCACACAGGTACACAGATACGCAGTATTTT.

CDR3 sequence (DNA): TGTGCCAGCAGTTACCGGACAGCTAATAATTCACCCCTCCACTTT. This sequence encodes CASSYRTANNSPLHF. V and J are TRBV6-5 and TRBJ1-6; D may be TRBD1 (6 bases). The CDR3 runs to 15 residues. Deletions cut 2 bases from V and 5 bases from J, with 10 bases between. Germline V gene lookup returns CDR1 MNHEY and CDR2 SVGAGI.

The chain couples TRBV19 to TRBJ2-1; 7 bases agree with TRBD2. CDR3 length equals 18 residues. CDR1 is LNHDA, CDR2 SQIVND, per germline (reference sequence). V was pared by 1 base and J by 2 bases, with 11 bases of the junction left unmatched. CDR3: CASSIGVLALDPYNEQFF. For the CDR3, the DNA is TGTGCCAGTAGTATAGGGGTACTAGCGTTGGACCCCTACAATGAGCAGTTCTTC.

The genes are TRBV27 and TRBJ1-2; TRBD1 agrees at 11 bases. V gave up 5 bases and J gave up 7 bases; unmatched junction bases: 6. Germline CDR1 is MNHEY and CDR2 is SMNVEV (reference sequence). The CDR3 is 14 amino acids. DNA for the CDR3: TGTGCCAGCAGTCGTGGACAGGGGGCCTTTGGCTACACCTTC. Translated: CASSRGQGAFGYTF.

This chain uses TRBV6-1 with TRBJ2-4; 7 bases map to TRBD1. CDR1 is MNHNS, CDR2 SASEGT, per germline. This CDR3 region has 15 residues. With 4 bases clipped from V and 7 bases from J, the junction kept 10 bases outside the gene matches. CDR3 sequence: CASSALAGGENIQYF. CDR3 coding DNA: TGTGCCAGCAGTGCCCTCGCAGGGGGAGAGAACATTCAGTACTTC.

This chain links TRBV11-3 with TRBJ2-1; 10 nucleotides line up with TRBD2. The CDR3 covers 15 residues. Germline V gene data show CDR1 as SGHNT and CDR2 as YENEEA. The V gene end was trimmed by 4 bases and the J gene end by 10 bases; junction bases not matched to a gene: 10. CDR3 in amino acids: CASSSGTSASGEQFF. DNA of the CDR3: TGTGCCAGCAGCTCCGGGACTAGCGCATCCGGGGAGCAGTTCTTC.

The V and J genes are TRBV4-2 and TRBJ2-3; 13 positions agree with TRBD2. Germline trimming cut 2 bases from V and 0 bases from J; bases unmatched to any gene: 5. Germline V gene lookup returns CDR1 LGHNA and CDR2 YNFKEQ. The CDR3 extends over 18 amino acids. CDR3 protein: CASSQLGTSGESTDTQYF. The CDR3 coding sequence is TGTGCCAGCAGCCAACTGGGGACTAGCGGGGAGAGCACAGATACGCAGTATTTT.

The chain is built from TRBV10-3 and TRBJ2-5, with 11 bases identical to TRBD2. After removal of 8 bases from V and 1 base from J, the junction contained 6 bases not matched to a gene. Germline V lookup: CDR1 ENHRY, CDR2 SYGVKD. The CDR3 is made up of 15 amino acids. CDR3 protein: CAISGLAALQETQYF. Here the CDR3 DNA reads TGTGCCATCTCGGGACTAGCGGCGCTCCAAGAGACCCAGTACTTC.

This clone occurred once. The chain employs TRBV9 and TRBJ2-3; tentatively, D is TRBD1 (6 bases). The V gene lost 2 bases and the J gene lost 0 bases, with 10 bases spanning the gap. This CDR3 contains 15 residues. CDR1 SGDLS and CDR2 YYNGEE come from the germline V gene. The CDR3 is CASSVDSPSTDTQYF. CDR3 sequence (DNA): TGTGCCAGCAGCGTGGACAGCCCTAGCACAGATACGCAGTATTTT.

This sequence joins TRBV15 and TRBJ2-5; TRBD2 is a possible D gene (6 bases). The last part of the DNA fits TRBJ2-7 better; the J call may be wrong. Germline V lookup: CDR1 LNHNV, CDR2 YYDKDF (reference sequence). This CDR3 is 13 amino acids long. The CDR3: CATGASVAYEQYF. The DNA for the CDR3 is TGTGCCACCGGAGCTAGCGTTGCCTACGAGCAGTACTTC.

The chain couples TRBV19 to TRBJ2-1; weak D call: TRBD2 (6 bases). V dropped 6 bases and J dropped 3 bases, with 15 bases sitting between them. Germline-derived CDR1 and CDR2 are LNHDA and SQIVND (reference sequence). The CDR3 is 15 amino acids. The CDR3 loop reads CASSLGRGSYNEQFF. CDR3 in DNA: TGTGCCAGTAGCCTGGGACGGGGGAGCTACAATGAGCAGTTCTTC.